The 32 T cell receptor beta chains below all came from one sample that was sequenced in a study of blood T cell repertoires in COVID-19. Clones were sequenced by immunoSEQ multiplex PCR, and TCRdb holds only the in-frame ones, with some missing. Found here are 250,000 to 300,000 clones, roughly nine tenths of them singletons; the top ten hold roughly 2%. Sequenced material: peripheral blood. These receptors were collected from a woman aged 45-59 years who had recovered from COVID-19.

V usage is TRBV9 and J usage is TRBJ1-1, with D possibly matching TRBD1 (5 bases). Looked up from germline, CDR1 is SGDLS and CDR2 is YYNGEE. Trimming removed 1 base from V and 0 bases from J, with 10 bases in between. The CDR3 covers 15 residues. CDR3 in DNA: TGTGCCAGCAGCGTATTTGACAGATTGAACACTGAAGCTTTCTTT. It yields the protein CASSVFDRLNTEAFF.

This clone was seen once. The chain couples TRBV18 to TRBJ2-7, with TRBD2 as a possible D gene (5 bases). The V and J ends lost 1 base and 0 bases respectively, with 13 bases between them. The CDR3 consists of 16 residues. Germline CDR1 reads KGHSH; CDR2 reads LQKENI. The CDR3 sequence: CASSPLGGSGSYEQYF. The CDR3 DNA reads as TGTGCCAGCTCACCACTTGGAGGCTCGGGCTCCTACGAGCAGTACTTC.

This chain connects TRBV11-2 to TRBJ1-6; D unclear. CDR3 length: 11 residues. From germline, CDR1 is SGHAT and CDR2 FQNNGV. The V gene lost 5 bases and the J gene lost 7 bases, with 3 bases spanning the gap. The CDR3 spells CASSRNSPLHF. CDR3 DNA: TGTGCCAGCAGCCGGAATTCACCCCTCCACTTT.

This clone was observed at least ten times. The chain uses TRBV2 and TRBJ2-3, with 8 bases aligning to TRBD2. CDR1 is SNHLY, CDR2 FYNNEI, per germline. With 4 bases clipped from V and 2 bases from J, the junction kept 8 bases outside the gene matches. This CDR3 contains 16 residues. This CDR3 reads CASSAFGGGTTDTQYF. CDR3 bases: TGTGCCAGCAGTGCCTTTGGCGGGGGGACCACAGATACGCAGTATTTT.

The gene calls are TRBV4-2 and TRBJ2-5; 13 bases are a match to TRBD2. V trimming: 0 bases; J trimming: 7 bases; junction bases outside the gene matches: 11. Germline loops: CDR1 LGHNA, CDR2 YNFKEQ. The CDR3 consists of 18 residues. CDR3 sequence (DNA): TGTGCCAGCAGCCAAGATATCGCACTAGCGGGGGGGCCCGGGACCCAGTACTTC. This sequence encodes CASSQDIALAGGPGTQYF.

This chain joins TRBV30 and TRBJ2-1, with a possible D match to TRBD2 (6 bases). The CDR3 totals 15 residues. Germline V lookup: CDR1 GTSNPN, CDR2 SVGIG (reference sequence). V was trimmed by 0 bases and J by 7 bases, leaving 16 bases between them. The DNA of the CDR3 is TGTGCCTGGAGTGTACGGGAGCTAGTATTGAATGAGCAGTTCTTC. Translated: CAWSVRELVLNEQFF.

In this sample, this clone turned up many times. V usage is TRBV7-9 and J usage is TRBJ1-6, with D maybe TRBD1 (5 bases). Trimming took 2 bases from V and 10 from J, leaving 12 bases between them. Germline CDR1 is SEHNR and CDR2 is FQNEAQ (reference sequence). This CDR3 is 14 amino acids long. CDR3 residues: CASSLRQEGSPLHF. The CDR3 nucleotides are TGTGCCAGCAGCTTAAGGCAGGAGGGGTCACCCCTCCACTTT.

This sequence joins TRBV18 and TRBJ2-1, with TRBD2 as a possible D gene (6 bases). Trimming took off 8 bases at V and 2 bases at J, with 19 bases between the two ends. In germline, CDR1 is KGHSH, CDR2 LQKENI. The CDR3 runs 16 residues. This chain's CDR3 is CASTQSVGGTYNEQFF. The DNA for the CDR3 is TGTGCCAGCACCCAAAGTGTTGGGGGGACCTACAATGAGCAGTTCTTC.

In DNA form, the CDR3 reads TGTGCCACCAGCACGGGCTACAATGAGCAGTTCTTC. Amino acids: CATSTGYNEQFF. The V and J genes are TRBV15 and TRBJ2-1; D unresolved. Germline CDR1 LNHNV, CDR2 YYDKDF (reference sequence). Trimming took off 4 bases at V and 3 bases at J, with 4 bases between the two ends. The length of the CDR3 is 12 residues. The full variable domain, in which reference TRBV15 and TRBJ2-1 provide the parts outside the CDR3, is DAMVIQNPRYQVTQFGKPVTLSCSQTLNHNVMYWYQQKSSQAPKLLFHYYDKDFNNEADTPDNFQSRRPNTSFCFLDIRSPGLGDTAMYLCATSTGYNEQFFGPGTRLTVL.

The J gene is TRBJ2-7, the V gene TRBV4-2, with 7 bases lining up with TRBD2. The CDR3 totals 15 residues. Trimming cost V 0 bases and J 6 bases; bases outside gene matches: 8. Germline CDR1 LGHNA, CDR2 YNFKEQ. The CDR3 loop is CASSQDQRGSGEQYF. CDR3 DNA: TGTGCCAGCAGCCAAGATCAGCGGGGATCTGGCGAGCAGTACTTC.

The J gene is TRBJ1-4, the V gene TRBV28; 11 nucleotides match TRBD1. Germline CDR1 and CDR2: MDHEN and SYDVKM. After removal of 6 bases from V and 7 bases from J, the junction contained 7 bases not matched to a gene. There are 15 residues in the CDR3. The CDR3 DNA reads as TGTGCCAGCAGCCCCTGGGGACAGGGGGGTGAAAAACTGTTTTTT. Translating gives CASSPWGQGGEKLFF. Based on the CDR3 plus reference TRBV28 and TRBJ1-4, the full variable domain is DVKVTQSSRYLVKRTGEKVFLECVQDMDHENMFWYRQDPGLGLRLIYFSYDVKMKEKGDIPEGYSVSREKKERFSLILESASTNQTSMYLCASSPWGQGGEKLFFGSGTQLSVL.

The V call is TRBV6-2 or TRBV6-3, the J call TRBJ1-2, with 11 bases fitting TRBD1. Germline lookup yields CDR1 MNHEY and CDR2 SVGEGT. CDR3 length: 17 residues. V shed 6 bases and J 3 bases; nucleotides not matched to a gene: 12. The CDR3 loop is CASSTSDGDRGDYGYTF. The CDR3 bases are TGTGCCAGCAGCACCTCGGACGGGGACAGGGGGGACTATGGCTACACCTTC.

The genes are TRBV5-1 and TRBJ2-3; 7 bases are a match to TRBD1. Germline loops: CDR1 SGHRS, CDR2 YFSETQ. CDR3 length: 16 residues. J gave up 3 bases and V 1 base, and 8 bases lay outside the gene matches. CDR3 region: CASSLLSAGGTDTQYF. In nucleotides, the CDR3 is TGCGCCAGCAGCTTGTTATCGGCAGGGGGAACAGATACGCAGTATTTT. Based on the CDR3 plus reference TRBV5-1 and TRBJ2-3, the full variable domain is KAGVTQTPRYLIKTRGQQVTLSCSPISGHRSVSWYQQTPGQGLQFLFEYFSETQRNKGNFPGRFSGRQFSNSRSEMNVSTLELGDSALYLCASSLLSAGGTDTQYFGPGTRLTVL.

The chain links TRBV11-2 to TRBJ2-7, with 8 positions matching TRBD2. The CDR3 sequence is 14 residues long. The V and J ends lost 5 bases and 5 bases, in that order; junction bases with no gene match: 8. Germline loops: CDR1 SGHAT, CDR2 FQNNGV. In DNA, the CDR3 is TGTGCCAGCAGCCCCCGGGAGGGGAGGAACGAGCAGTACTTC. It yields the protein CASSPREGRNEQYF.

The chain recombines TRBV4-2 with TRBJ1-1; D may be TRBD1 (5 bases). Germline-derived CDR1 and CDR2 are LGHNA and YNFKEQ. CDR3 length: 11 residues. V lost 2 bases to trimming and J lost 12 bases, with 10 bases between them. CDR3 sequence reads: CASSQLTEPFF. The CDR3, as DNA: TGTGCCAGCAGCCAATTGACAGAACCTTTCTTT.

This chain connects TRBV6-2 or TRBV6-3 to TRBJ2-5; a possible D gene is TRBD2 (6 bases). The length of the CDR3 is 15 residues. The V and J ends lost 5 bases and 2 bases respectively, with 15 bases between them. Germline CDR1 reads MNHEY; CDR2 reads SVGEGT. The CDR3, as DNA: TGTGCCAGCAGTACACGACGGGACTTTCAAGAGACCCAGTACTTC. Its protein is CASSTRRDFQETQYF.

This clone has just one count. The V and J genes are TRBV11-2 and TRBJ2-3; 13 bases map to TRBD2. Unmatched junction bases numbered 4, after V lost 1 base and J lost 0 bases. Germline CDR1 and CDR2: SGHAT and FQNNGV. CDR3 length: 18 amino acids. Written as DNA, the CDR3 is TGTGCCAGCAGCTTAGCACTAGCGGGAGGGCCTAGCACAGATACGCAGTATTTT. This gives the protein CASSLALAGGPSTDTQYF.

V usage is TRBV4-3 and J usage is TRBJ2-7, with unresolved D. The ends were cut back, 1 base at V and 3 bases at J, with 13 bases in the middle. The CDR3 is 15 amino acids. Germline V CDR1 and CDR2: LGHNA, YSLEER. The CDR3: CASSQGARQFYEQYF. CDR3 DNA sequence: TGCGCCAGCAGCCAAGGGGCCCGGCAGTTCTACGAGCAGTACTTC.

V usage is TRBV12-5 and J usage is TRBJ1-1, with D maybe TRBD1 (6 bases). V dropped 2 bases and J dropped 0 bases, with 10 bases sitting between them. The CDR3 runs 15 residues. Looked up from germline, CDR1 is LGHNT and CDR2 is FRNRAP. The DNA of the CDR3 is TGTGCTAGTGGTTTGACAGGGTCTATGAACACTGAAGCTTTCTTT. Its translation is CASGLTGSMNTEAFF.

CDR3 residues: CASRVLGGDTEAFF. In DNA form, the CDR3 reads TGCGCCAGCAGAGTGTTAGGCGGGGACACTGAAGCTTTCTTT. The chain has TRBV5-1 and TRBJ1-1, with no clear D. V gave up 5 bases and J gave up 3 bases, with 14 bases separating them. The CDR3 is 14 amino acids. Germline V gives CDR1 SGHRS, CDR2 YFSETQ.

This chain uses TRBV7-2 with TRBJ1-1; no clear D gene. Trimming pared 6 bases from V and 1 base from J, leaving 9 bases between. Germline lookup yields CDR1 SGHTA and CDR2 FQGNSA. The CDR3 contains 13 residues. CDR3 sequence (DNA): TGTGCCAGCAGGGCCGGGAGGAACACTGAAGCTTTCTTT. It yields the protein CASRAGRNTEAFF.

The chain combines TRBV7-9 with TRBJ1-4; the D gene is possibly TRBD1 (6 bases). Germline CDR1 and CDR2: SEHNR and FQNEAQ (reference sequence). V was pared by 6 bases and J by 6 bases, with 20 bases between. The CDR3 length is 16 residues. CDR3 loop: CASSVSLRGGHEKLFF. CDR3 DNA sequence: TGTGCCAGCAGTGTATCGCTCAGGGGCGGACATGAAAAACTGTTTTTT.

This clone was counted only a few times. The genes are TRBV4-1 and TRBJ2-3; D is unclear. This CDR3 contains 13 residues. Germline-derived CDR1 and CDR2 are MGHRA and YSYEKL. The V end was cut by 1 base, the J end by 4 bases, with 6 bases between. The CDR3 DNA reads as TGCGCCAGCAGCCAAGGGCCTGCAGATACGCAGTATTTT. Residues: CASSQGPADTQYF.

This chain joins TRBV11-3 and TRBJ2-3; 7 bases match TRBD2. Losses at the gene ends were 3 bases for V and 9 bases for J; bases not matched to a gene: 9. CDR1 is SGHNT and CDR2 is YENEEA in the germline V gene. This CDR3 spans 14 amino acids. CDR3 coding DNA: TGTGCCAGCAGCTTTGGACGGCCCGGGGGGACGCAGTATTTT. Translation: CASSFGRPGGTQYF.

The chain joins TRBV23-1 to TRBJ2-5; D is perhaps TRBD1 (6 bases). TRBV23-1 qualifies as an ORF whose function is uncertain. Deletions cut 9 bases from V and 2 bases from J, with 13 bases between. The CDR3 covers 13 residues. The CDR3 reads CASVQGLQETQYF. The CDR3 nucleotides are TGCGCCAGTGTACAGGGCCTACAAGAGACCCAGTACTTC.

CDR3 in amino acids: CASSRATDTQYF. In nucleotides, the CDR3 is TGTGCCAGCAGCCGAGCGACGGATACGCAGTATTTT. This rearrangement joins TRBV5-4 to TRBJ2-3; D ambiguous. V lost 4 bases and J lost 6, with 9 bases in between. The CDR3 is 12 amino acids. Germline CDR1 is SGHNT and CDR2 is YYREEE (reference sequence).

This clone was picked up a small number of times. The rearrangement links TRBV30 to TRBJ1-2, with 7 bases identical to TRBD1. V dropped 4 bases and J dropped 4; count of bases not matched to a gene: 3. Germline CDR1 reads GTSNPN; CDR2 reads SVGIG (reference sequence). There are 12 residues in the CDR3. The chain's CDR3 is CAWNRGGYGYTF. CDR3 nucleotides: TGTGCCTGGAACAGGGGTGGCTATGGCTACACCTTC.

The chain is built from TRBV19 and TRBJ2-1; D uncertain. This CDR3 has 17 amino acids. The germline V gene encodes CDR1 LNHDA and CDR2 SQIVND (reference sequence). V lost 2 bases and J lost 1, with 15 bases in between. DNA for the CDR3: TGTGCCAGTAGTATAATACTTTTAGGAGCATCCTACAATGAGCAGTTCTTC. Protein sequence: CASSIILLGASYNEQFF.

V gene TRBV7-9 combines with J gene TRBJ2-7; D is perhaps TRBD2 (6 bases). V lost 5 bases, J lost 2 bases, and 13 bases lay in between. The CDR3 runs 14 residues. Per the germline V gene, CDR1 is SEHNR and CDR2 is FQNEAQ (reference sequence). The CDR3 DNA sequence: TGTGCCAGCAGCCCCGGGACTTCCACCTACGAGCAGTACTTC. This codes for CASSPGTSTYEQYF.

The chain has TRBV4-3 and TRBJ1-4; tentative D call: TRBD1 (5 bases). V lost 0 bases and J lost 3, with 11 bases in between. Germline V gene sequence: CDR1 LGHNA, CDR2 YSLEER. The CDR3 totals 16 residues. The CDR3 DNA follows: TGCGCCAGCAGCCAAGATGGGGGGTTGGCTAATGAAAAACTGTTTTTT. As protein: CASSQDGGLANEKLFF.

The rearrangement uses TRBV11-2 and TRBJ1-4; D gene uncertain. The ends were cut back, 2 bases at V and 7 bases at J, with 14 bases in the middle. CDR1 is SGHAT and CDR2 is FQNNGV in the germline V gene. The CDR3 is 15 residues long. CDR3 residues: CASSLFFRSSEKLFF. The CDR3, as DNA: TGTGCCAGCAGCTTATTTTTTCGGTCAAGTGAAAAACTGTTTTTT.

This chain uses TRBV7-2 with TRBJ1-1; D is uncertain. The germline gives CDR1 SGHTA, CDR2 FQGNSA. The CDR3 is 13 residues long. Trimming shortened V by 3 bases and J by 5 bases, and 10 bases separated the two germline ends. Here the CDR3 reads CASSLDGGTEAFF. Written as DNA, the CDR3 is TGTGCCAGCAGCTTGGACGGAGGAACTGAAGCTTTCTTT.